The 23 T cell receptor beta chains below were found in one sample sequenced in a study of blood T cell repertoires in COVID-19. Sequencing used immunoSEQ multiplex PCR; TCRdb keeps in-frame clones, though not all of them. The sample has approximately 130,000 clones, approximately 89% seen once; the top ten hold roughly 4.5%. Input material: peripheral blood. These receptors were obtained from a human donor in a cohort sampled during active COVID-19.

The gene calls are TRBV4-3 and TRBJ2-7, with 9 bases identical to TRBD1. The length of the CDR3 is 13 residues. Per germline, CDR1 LGHNA and CDR2 YSLEER. Losses at the gene ends were 5 bases for V and 4 bases for J; bases not matched to a gene: 3. The DNA for the CDR3 is TGCGCCAGCAGCGGGGACAGGGATTACGAGCAGTACGTC. This translates into CASSGDRDYEQYV.

This chain links TRBV4-1 with TRBJ2-3; 9 bases map to TRBD1. V dropped 0 bases and J dropped 5; count of bases not matched to a gene: 6. The CDR3 spans 16 residues. Germline loops: CDR1 MGHRA, CDR2 YSYEKL. CDR3 in DNA: TGCGCCAGCAGCCAAGACGTGGGGACAGGGATAGATACGCAGTATTTT. It is translated as CASSQDVGTGIDTQYF.

V and J are TRBV7-6 and TRBJ2-3; TRBD2 agrees at 8 bases. CDR1 and CDR2 from the germline V gene are SGHVS and FNYEAQ. With 5 bases clipped from V and 6 bases from J, the junction kept 10 bases outside the gene matches. This CDR3 contains 15 residues. The CDR3 loop reads CASSLPSGGGDTQYF. CDR3 DNA: TGTGCCAGCAGCCTCCCCAGCGGGGGAGGTGATACGCAGTATTTT.

The chain recombines TRBV19 with TRBJ2-5, with D possibly matching TRBD2 (7 bases). The CDR3 totals 17 residues. Between the trimmed V and J ends, which lost 5 bases and 2 bases, there was a span of 21 bases. The germline CDR1 and CDR2 sequences are LNHDA and SQIVND (reference sequence). CDR3 in amino acids: CASSAGRGGGLQETQYF. Written as DNA, the CDR3 is TGTGCCAGTAGTGCCGGCCGGGGAGGGGGACTACAAGAGACCCAGTACTTC. Filled out from reference TRBV19 and TRBJ2-5, the complete variable domain reads DGGITQSPKYLFRKEGQNVTLSCEQNLNHDAMYWYRQDPGQGLRLIYYSQIVNDFQKGDIAEGYSVSREKKESFPLTVTSAQKNPTAFYLCASSAGRGGGLQETQYFGPGTRLLVL.

There are many counts of this clone. The V gene is TRBV2, the J gene TRBJ1-4, with D possibly TRBD1 on 6 matching bases. This CDR3 spans 14 amino acids. V gave up 5 bases and J gave up 5 bases, with 12 bases separating them. CDR1 and CDR2 (germline): SNHLY, FYNNEI. The CDR3 DNA reads TGTGCCAGCAGTAGGACAGAAATCAATGAAAAACTGTTTTTT. Translated, it gives CASSRTEINEKLFF.

The table lists this clone with a few counts. The chain has TRBV10-3 and TRBJ2-7; no clear D. V was pared by 0 bases and J by 0 bases, with 12 bases between. The CDR3 has 16 residues. In germline, CDR1 is ENHRY, CDR2 SYGVKD. This CDR3 reads CAISESETRISYEQYF. The CDR3, as DNA: TGTGCCATCAGTGAGTCTGAGACACGGATCTCCTACGAGCAGTACTTC.

The rearrangement links TRBV6-2 or TRBV6-3 to TRBJ2-7, with 9 bases matching TRBD1. The CDR3 runs 16 residues. In germline, CDR1 is MNHEY, CDR2 SVGEGT. Losses at the gene ends were 7 bases for V and 6 bases for J; bases not matched to a gene: 16. The CDR3 loop is CASTPTGGGFGGEQYF. The CDR3, as DNA: TGTGCCAGCACCCCGACAGGGGGGGGGTTCGGAGGCGAGCAGTACTTC.

This chain joins TRBV11-2 and TRBJ2-1; 11 nucleotides line up with TRBD2. The CDR3 runs 15 residues. Germline assignment: CDR1 SGHAT and CDR2 FQNNGV. V shed 3 bases and J 7 bases; nucleotides not matched to a gene: 5. CDR3 DNA sequence: TGTGCCAGCAGCTTGCTAGCGGGAGGTGTAAATGAGCAGTTCTTC. This gives the protein CASSLLAGGVNEQFF. Complete variable domain (other parts from reference TRBV11-2 and TRBJ2-1): EAGVAQSPRYKIIEKRQSVAFWCNPISGHATLYWYQQILGQGPKLLIQFQNNGVVDDSQLPKDRFSAERLKGVDSTLKIQPAKLEDSAVYLCASSLLAGGVNEQFFGPGTRLTVL.

The rearrangement joins TRBV4-3 to TRBJ2-5; 12 nucleotides line up with TRBD2. CDR1 LGHNA and CDR2 YSLEER come from the germline V gene. V lost 0 bases to trimming and J lost 5 bases; unmatched junction nucleotides: 10. The length of the CDR3 is 18 residues. CDR3 bases: TGCGCCAGCAGCCAAGAATCACTAGCGGGGGGTCTAGGGGAGACCCAGTACTTC. Translated, it gives CASSQESLAGGLGETQYF.

The rearrangement links TRBV5-6 to TRBJ1-2, with D perhaps TRBD1 (6 bases). Germline CDR1 and CDR2: SGHDT and YYEEEE. CDR3 length equals 14 residues. Deletions cut 2 bases from V and 0 bases from J, with 8 bases between. The CDR3 DNA is TGTGCCAGCAGCTTACAGGGTCCTAACTATGGCTACACCTTC. This gives the protein CASSLQGPNYGYTF.

The chain recombines TRBV5-1 with TRBJ2-2; D perhaps matches TRBD2 (6 bases). Deletions cut 1 base from V and 1 base from J, with 11 bases between. Per germline, CDR1 SGHRS and CDR2 YFSETQ. The CDR3 sequence is 16 residues long. CDR3 in amino acids: CASSLLRGRNTGELFF. CDR3 bases: TGCGCCAGCAGCTTGCTCCGGGGGAGGAACACCGGGGAGCTGTTTTTT.

The DNA for the CDR3 is TGTGCCAGCAGCCTCGAGTTCACCGGGGAGCTGTTTTTT. Protein product: CASSLEFTGELFF. The chain couples TRBV3-1 (or the pseudogene TRBV3-2) to TRBJ2-2, with D unclear. V was cut by 4 bases and J by 4 bases, with 7 bases left in between. The germline V gene encodes CDR1 LGHDT and CDR2 YNNKEL (reference sequence). The CDR3 extends over 13 amino acids.

V usage is TRBV6-5 and J usage is TRBJ2-1, with 10 bases fitting TRBD2. This CDR3 is built from 16 residues. From germline, CDR1 is MNHEY and CDR2 SVGAGI. V shed 4 bases, J shed 9 bases, and the junction held 12 bases outside the gene matches. The CDR3 coding sequence is TGTGCCAGCAGTTCCCCCAATAGCGGGGGGCTGCCTGAGCAGTTCTTC. It translates to CASSSPNSGGLPEQFF.

The chain is built from TRBV5-6 and TRBJ2-7, with D uncertain. V lost 1 base and J lost 6, with 5 bases in between. The germline V gene encodes CDR1 SGHDT and CDR2 YYEEEE. CDR3 length equals 11 residues. The CDR3 bases are TGTGCCAGCAGCTTGTTGCGCGAGCAGTACTTC. This gives the protein CASSLLREQYF.

The rearrangement joins TRBV28 to TRBJ2-5, with TRBD2 identical over 8 bases. This CDR3 is built from 15 residues. The junction had 8 bases not matched to a gene; V was cut back by 3 bases and J by 5 bases. Germline V gives CDR1 MDHEN, CDR2 SYDVKM. The CDR3 reads CASSFGTRDGETQYF. CDR3 nucleotide sequence: TGTGCCAGCAGTTTCGGGACTAGGGACGGGGAGACCCAGTACTTC.

This chain uses TRBV6-8 with TRBJ2-3, with 7 bases lining up with TRBD2. The CDR3 spans 14 residues. Per germline, CDR1 MNHGY and CDR2 SAAAGT. Trimming removed 5 bases from V and 2 bases from J; junction bases left unmatched: 4. The CDR3 DNA reads as TGTGCCAGCAGTCAGACTAGCCACACAGATACGCAGTATTTT. It translates to CASSQTSHTDTQYF.

This chain joins TRBV18 and TRBJ2-3; 14 bases agree with TRBD2. The CDR3 runs 16 residues. V lost 3 bases and J lost 3; bases outside the gene matches: 2. Germline V gene lookup returns CDR1 KGHSH and CDR2 LQKENI. The CDR3 is CASSPRTSGGTDTQYF. DNA for the CDR3: TGTGCCAGCTCACCTAGGACTAGCGGGGGGACAGATACGCAGTATTTT.

This chain links TRBV9 with TRBJ2-6; possible D gene TRBD2, 5 bases. Germline V gives CDR1 SGDLS, CDR2 YYNGEE. The CDR3 consists of 18 residues. V was trimmed by 4 bases and J by 0 bases, leaving 17 bases between them. The CDR3 spells CASSPSPRLSSGANVLTF. In nucleotides, the CDR3 is TGTGCCAGCAGCCCATCCCCGAGACTATCCTCTGGGGCCAACGTCCTGACTTTC.

V gene TRBV19 combines with J gene TRBJ2-5; the match to TRBD1 covers 7 bases. V lost 5 bases and J lost 5; bases outside the gene matches: 11. CDR3 size: 15 residues. From germline, CDR1 is LNHDA and CDR2 SQIVND (reference sequence). The CDR3: CASSRILGTAETQYF. Written as DNA, the CDR3 is TGTGCCAGTAGTCGCATACTTGGGACAGCCGAGACCCAGTACTTC.

For this clone: This specimen includes other DNA sequences encoding the same CDR3. The chain joins TRBV28 to TRBJ1-3; D might be TRBD1 (6 bases). V lost 3 bases to trimming and J lost 4 bases, with 13 bases between them. The CDR3 covers 15 residues. CDR1 is MDHEN, CDR2 SYDVKM, per germline. The CDR3 here is CASSFLAGAGNTIYF. The CDR3 nucleotides read TGTGCCAGCAGTTTTCTAGCAGGGGCAGGAAACACCATATATTTT. Supplemented by reference TRBV28 and TRBJ1-3, the full variable domain reads DVKVTQSSRYLVKRTGEKVFLECVQDMDHENMFWYRQDPGLGLRLIYFSYDVKMKEKGDIPEGYSVSREKKERFSLILESASTNQTSMYLCASSFLAGAGNTIYFGEGSWLTVV.

The chain joins TRBV3-1 (or the pseudogene TRBV3-2) to TRBJ2-1; 10 positions match TRBD1. The CDR3 sequence is 15 residues long. Germline V CDR1 and CDR2: LGHDT, YNNKEL (reference sequence). Germline trimming cut 2 bases from V and 8 bases from J; bases unmatched to any gene: 6. The DNA for the CDR3 is TGTGCCAGCAGCCAAACACCGGGACAGGGGTATGAGCAGTTCTTC. This gives the protein CASSQTPGQGYEQFF.

This clone was seen a few times. V usage is TRBV4-1 and J usage is TRBJ2-3; D is undetermined. This CDR3 contains 13 residues. The germline V gene has CDR1 MGHRA and CDR2 YSYEKL. V was clipped by 2 bases and J by 1 base, with 4 bases between them. The CDR3 nucleotides read TGCGCCAGCAGCCAACGGGGCACAGATACGCAGTATTTT. Translating gives CASSQRGTDTQYF.

This chain joins TRBV5-6 and TRBJ1-1; a possible D gene is TRBD1 (5 bases). CDR3 size: 12 residues. CDR1 is SGHDT and CDR2 is YYEEEE in the germline V gene. Trimming removed 3 bases from V and 5 bases from J, with 8 bases in between. CDR3 loop: CASSSGHTEAFF. The DNA for the CDR3 is TGTGCCAGCAGCTCCGGACATACTGAAGCTTTCTTT.